This TCR beta chain was documented in a study of cytomegalovirus exposure and HLA in healthy donors. Across the study: Genetic ancestry analysis placed approximately 80% of the 410 or so donors that were genotyped in the Caucasian-associated cluster.

Study-wide results and limits: Evidence from a later analysis indicated that most CMV-associated TCR beta chains looked HLA-restricted. The study recorded 150 to 200 TCR beta chains that were cytomegalovirus-associated.

The PCR had 60 Vbeta and 13 Jbeta primers. Profiled with immunoSEQ multiplex PCR; TCRdb holds only in-frame clones, not every one. This sample has some 150,000 clones, with around 72% found just once. The donors were healthy bone marrow donors. This clone turned up a few times. Its cognate antigen is unknown. The sequenced sample was PBMCs. This receptor was identified in a man in his fifties or sixties in good health and CMV-seropositive.

DNA of the CDR3: TGTGCCAGCAGTGAACAGGGGGCTCCTCAGCCCCAGCATTTT. Its translation: CASSEQGAPQPQHF. V gene TRBV2 combines with J gene TRBJ1-5; 8 bases agree with TRBD1. The CDR3 contains 14 residues. Germline loops: CDR1 SNHLY, CDR2 FYNNEI. Trimming took 2 bases from V and 6 from J; bases not matched to a gene: 3. The full variable domain, with the rest looked up from reference TRBV2 and TRBJ1-5, is EPEVTQTPSHQVTQMGQEVILRCVPISNHLYFYWYRQILGQKVEFLVSFYNNEISEKSEIFDDQFSVERPDGSNFTLKIRSTKLEDSAMYFCASSEQGAPQPQHFGDGTRLSIL.